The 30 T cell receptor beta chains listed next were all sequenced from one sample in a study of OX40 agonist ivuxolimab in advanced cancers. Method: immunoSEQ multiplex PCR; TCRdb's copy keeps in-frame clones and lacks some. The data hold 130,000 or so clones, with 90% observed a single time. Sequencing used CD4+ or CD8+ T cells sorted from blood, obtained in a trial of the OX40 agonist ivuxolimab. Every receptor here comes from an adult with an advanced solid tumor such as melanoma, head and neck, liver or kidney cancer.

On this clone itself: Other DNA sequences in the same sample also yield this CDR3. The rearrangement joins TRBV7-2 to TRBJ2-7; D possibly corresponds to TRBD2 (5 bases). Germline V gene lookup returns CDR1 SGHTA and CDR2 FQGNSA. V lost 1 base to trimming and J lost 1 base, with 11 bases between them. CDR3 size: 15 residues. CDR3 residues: CASSLGGLSSYEQYF. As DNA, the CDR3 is TGTGCCAGCAGCTTAGGAGGGCTCAGTTCCTACGAGCAGTACTTC. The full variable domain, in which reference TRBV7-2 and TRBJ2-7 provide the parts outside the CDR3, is GAGVSQSPSNKVTEKGKDVELRCDPISGHTALYWYRQSLGQGLEFLIYFQGNSAPDKSGLPSDRFSAERTGGSVSTLTIQRTQQEDSAVYLCASSLGGLSSYEQYFGPGTRLTVT.

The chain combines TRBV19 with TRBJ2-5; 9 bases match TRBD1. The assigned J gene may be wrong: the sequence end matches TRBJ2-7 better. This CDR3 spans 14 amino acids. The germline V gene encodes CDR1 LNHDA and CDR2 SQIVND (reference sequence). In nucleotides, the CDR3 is TGTGCCAGTAGCGGGGGACAGGGAGGTTACGAGCAGTACTTC. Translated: CASSGGQGGYEQYF.

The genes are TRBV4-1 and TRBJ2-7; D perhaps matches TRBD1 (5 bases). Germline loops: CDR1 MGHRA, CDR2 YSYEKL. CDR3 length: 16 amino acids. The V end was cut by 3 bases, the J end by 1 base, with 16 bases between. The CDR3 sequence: CASSQALARGSYEQYF. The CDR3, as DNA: TGCGCCAGCAGCCAGGCTTTGGCTAGGGGTTCCTACGAGCAGTACTTC.

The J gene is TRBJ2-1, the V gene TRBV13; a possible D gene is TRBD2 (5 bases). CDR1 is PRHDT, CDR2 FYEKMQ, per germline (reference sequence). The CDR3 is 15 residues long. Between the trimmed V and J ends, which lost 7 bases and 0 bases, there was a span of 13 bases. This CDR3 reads CASTEGLDSYNEQFF. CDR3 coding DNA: TGTGCCAGCACCGAAGGACTGGACTCCTACAATGAGCAGTTCTTC.

The CDR3 is CASSLDRGTDTQYF. The CDR3 coding sequence is TGTGCCAGCAGCTTAGATCGCGGGACAGATACGCAGTATTTT. The V and J genes are TRBV7-8 and TRBJ2-3, with D possibly being TRBD2 (5 bases). The V end lost 1 base, the J end lost 3 bases, and 8 bases lay between the germline ends. The CDR3 has 14 residues. Germline V CDR1 and CDR2: SGHVS, FQNEAQ.

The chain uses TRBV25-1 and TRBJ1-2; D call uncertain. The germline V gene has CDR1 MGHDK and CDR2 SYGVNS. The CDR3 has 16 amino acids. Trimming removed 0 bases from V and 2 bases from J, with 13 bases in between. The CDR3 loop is CASSEYAVADNYGYTF. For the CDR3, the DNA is TGTGCCAGCAGTGAATATGCAGTCGCAGACAACTATGGCTACACCTTC.

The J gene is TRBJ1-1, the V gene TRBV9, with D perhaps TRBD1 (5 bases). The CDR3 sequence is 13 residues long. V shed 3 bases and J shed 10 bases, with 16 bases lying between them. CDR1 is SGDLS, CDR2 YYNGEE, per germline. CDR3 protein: CASSAGTGGVAFF. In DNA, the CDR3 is TGTGCCAGCAGCGCGGGGACGGGCGGGGTAGCTTTCTTT.

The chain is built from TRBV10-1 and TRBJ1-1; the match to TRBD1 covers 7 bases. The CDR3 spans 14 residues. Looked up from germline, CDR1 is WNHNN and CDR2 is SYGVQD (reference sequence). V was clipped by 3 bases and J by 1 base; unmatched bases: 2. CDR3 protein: CASSDRDRNTEAFF. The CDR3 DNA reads TGCGCCAGCAGTGATAGGGACAGGAACACTGAAGCTTTCTTT.

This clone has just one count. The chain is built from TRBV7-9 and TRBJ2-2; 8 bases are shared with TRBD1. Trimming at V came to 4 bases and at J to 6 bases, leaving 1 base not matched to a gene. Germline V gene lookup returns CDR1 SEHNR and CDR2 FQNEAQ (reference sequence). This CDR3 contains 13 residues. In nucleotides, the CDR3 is TGTGCCAGCAGCTCACAGGGGGCCGGGGAGCTGTTTTTT. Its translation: CASSSQGAGELFF.

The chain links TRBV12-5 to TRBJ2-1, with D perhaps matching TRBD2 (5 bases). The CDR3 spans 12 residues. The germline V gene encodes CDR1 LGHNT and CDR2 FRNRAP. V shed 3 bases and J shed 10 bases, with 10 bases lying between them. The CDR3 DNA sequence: TGTGCTAGTGGTTTTAGTCCGGGAGAGCAGTTCTTC. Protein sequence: CASGFSPGEQFF.

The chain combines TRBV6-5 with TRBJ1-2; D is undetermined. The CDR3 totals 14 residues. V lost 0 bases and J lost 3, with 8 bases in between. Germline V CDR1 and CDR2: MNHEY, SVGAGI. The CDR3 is CASSYSPAYYGYTF. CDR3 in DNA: TGTGCCAGCAGTTACTCCCCAGCCTACTATGGCTACACCTTC.

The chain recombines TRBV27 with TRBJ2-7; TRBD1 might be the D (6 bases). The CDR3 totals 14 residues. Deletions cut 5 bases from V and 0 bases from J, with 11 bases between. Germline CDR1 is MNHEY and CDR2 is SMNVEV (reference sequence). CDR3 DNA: TGTGCCAGCAGTCGCAGGGGCCACTCCTACGAGCAGTACTTC. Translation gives CASSRRGHSYEQYF.

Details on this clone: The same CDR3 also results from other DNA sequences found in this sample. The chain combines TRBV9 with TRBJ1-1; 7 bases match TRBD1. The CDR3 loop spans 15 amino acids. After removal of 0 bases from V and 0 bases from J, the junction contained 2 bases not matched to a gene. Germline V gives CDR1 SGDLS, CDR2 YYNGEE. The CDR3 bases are TGTGCCAGCAGCGTAGGCGGGACAGTGAACACTGAAGCTTTCTTT. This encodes CASSVGGTVNTEAFF.

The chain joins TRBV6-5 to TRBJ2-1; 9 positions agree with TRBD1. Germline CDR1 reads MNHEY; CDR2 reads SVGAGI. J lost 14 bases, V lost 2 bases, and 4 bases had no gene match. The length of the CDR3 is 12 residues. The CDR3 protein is CASSYDRDREFF. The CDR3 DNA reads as TGTGCCAGCAGTTACGATAGGGACAGGGAGTTCTTC.

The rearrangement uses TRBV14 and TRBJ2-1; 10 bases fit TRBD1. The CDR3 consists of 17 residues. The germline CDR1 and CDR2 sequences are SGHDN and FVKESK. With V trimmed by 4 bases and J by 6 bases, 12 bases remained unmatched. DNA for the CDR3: TGTGCCAGCAGCCGAAATTTGGGACAGGGGCCTTCCAATGAGCAGTTCTTC. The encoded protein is CASSRNLGQGPSNEQFF. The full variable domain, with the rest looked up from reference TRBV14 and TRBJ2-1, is EAGVTQFPSHSVIEKGQTVTLRCDPISGHDNLYWYRRVMGKEIKFLLHFVKESKQDESGMPNNRFLAERTGGTYSTLKVQPAELEDSGVYFCASSRNLGQGPSNEQFFGPGTRLTVL.

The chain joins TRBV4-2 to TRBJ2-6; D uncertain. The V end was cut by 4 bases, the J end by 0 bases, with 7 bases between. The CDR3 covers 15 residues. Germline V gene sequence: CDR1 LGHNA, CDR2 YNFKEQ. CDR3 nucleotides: TGTGCCAGCAGCCTCACAGCCTCTGGGGCCAACGTCCTGACTTTC. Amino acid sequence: CASSLTASGANVLTF.

The CDR3 loop is CAWSVLVGYGYTF. The CDR3 DNA reads TGTGCCTGGAGTGTACTGGTTGGGTATGGCTACACCTTC. This rearrangement joins TRBV30 to TRBJ1-2, with D hard to call. The length of the CDR3 is 13 residues. CDR1 is GTSNPN, CDR2 SVGIG, per germline (reference sequence). V lost 0 bases to trimming and J lost 5 bases, with 10 bases between them.

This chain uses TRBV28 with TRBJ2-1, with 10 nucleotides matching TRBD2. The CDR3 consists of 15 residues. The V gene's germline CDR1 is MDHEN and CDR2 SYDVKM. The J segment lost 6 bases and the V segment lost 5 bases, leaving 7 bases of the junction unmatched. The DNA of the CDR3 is TGTGCCAGCAGTACCGTTAGCGGGAGGATCAATGAGCAGTTCTTC. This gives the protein CASSTVSGRINEQFF.

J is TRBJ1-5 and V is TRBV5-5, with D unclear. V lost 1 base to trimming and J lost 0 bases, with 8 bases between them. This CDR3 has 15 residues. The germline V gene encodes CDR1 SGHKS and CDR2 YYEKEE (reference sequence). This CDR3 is CASSLFAGSNQPQHF. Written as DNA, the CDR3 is TGTGCCAGCAGCTTGTTTGCAGGTAGCAATCAGCCCCAGCATTTT.

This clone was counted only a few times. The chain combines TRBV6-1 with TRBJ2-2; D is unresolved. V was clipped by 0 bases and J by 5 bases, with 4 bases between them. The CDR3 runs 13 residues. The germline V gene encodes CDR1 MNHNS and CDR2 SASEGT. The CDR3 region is CASSEALTGELFF. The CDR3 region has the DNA TGTGCCAGCAGTGAAGCGTTAACCGGGGAGCTGTTTTTT.

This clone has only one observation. The DNA for the CDR3 is TGCGCCAGCAGCCACCCGGGGACAGGGGGCATCACTGAAGCTTTCTTT. It codes for CASSHPGTGGITEAFF. The chain has TRBV5-1 and TRBJ1-1; 12 bases are a match to TRBD1. J was trimmed by 4 bases and V by 4 bases; bases with no gene match: 8. The length of the CDR3 is 16 residues. Germline assignment: CDR1 SGHRS and CDR2 YFSETQ.

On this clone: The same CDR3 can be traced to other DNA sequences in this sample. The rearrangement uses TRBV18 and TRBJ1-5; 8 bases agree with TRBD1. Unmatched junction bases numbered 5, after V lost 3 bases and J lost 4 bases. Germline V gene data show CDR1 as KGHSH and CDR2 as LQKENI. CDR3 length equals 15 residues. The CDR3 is CASSPDRVKNQPQHF. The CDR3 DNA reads TGTGCCAGCTCACCGGACAGGGTCAAGAATCAGCCCCAGCATTTT.

The CDR3 loop is CASTRTDYEQYF. As DNA, the CDR3 is TGTGCCAGCACGAGGACTGACTACGAGCAGTACTTC. The V and J genes are TRBV6-1 and TRBJ2-7, with D perhaps TRBD2 (5 bases). Germline CDR1 and CDR2: MNHNS and SASEGT. The CDR3 is 12 amino acids. V was shortened by 7 bases and J by 3 bases, with 10 bases between the two germline ends.

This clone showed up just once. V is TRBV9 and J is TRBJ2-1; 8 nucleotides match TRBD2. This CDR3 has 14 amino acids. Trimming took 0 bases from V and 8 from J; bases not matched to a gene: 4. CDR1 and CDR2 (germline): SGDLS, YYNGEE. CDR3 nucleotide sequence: TGTGCCAGCAGCGTAGCGGGAGGGCCCTATGAGCAGTTCTTC. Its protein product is CASSVAGGPYEQFF.

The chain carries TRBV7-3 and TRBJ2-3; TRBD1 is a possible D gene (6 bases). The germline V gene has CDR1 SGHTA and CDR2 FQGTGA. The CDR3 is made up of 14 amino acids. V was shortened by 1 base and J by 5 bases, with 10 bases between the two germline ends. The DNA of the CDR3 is TGTGCCAGCAGCTTAAATCAGGGGCAAGATACGCAGTATTTT. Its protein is CASSLNQGQDTQYF.

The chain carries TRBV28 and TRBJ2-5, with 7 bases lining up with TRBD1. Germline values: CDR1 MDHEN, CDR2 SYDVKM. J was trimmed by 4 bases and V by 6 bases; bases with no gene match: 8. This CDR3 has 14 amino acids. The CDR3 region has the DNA TGTGCCAGCAGGGAACCGGGACAGCGAGAGACCCAGTACTTC. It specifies CASREPGQRETQYF.

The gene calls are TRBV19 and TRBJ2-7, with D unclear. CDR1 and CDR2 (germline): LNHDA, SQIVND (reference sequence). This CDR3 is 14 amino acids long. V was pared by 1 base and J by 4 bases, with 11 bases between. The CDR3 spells CASSIGWGSYEQYF. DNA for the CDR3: TGTGCCAGTAGTATAGGCTGGGGATCTTACGAGCAGTACTTC.

CDR3 in amino acids: CASRGGFVTVFF. CDR3 bases: TGTGCCAGCCGAGGGGGGTTCGTGACAGTTTTCTTT. The J gene is TRBJ1-1, the V gene TRBV2, with D possibly TRBD1 on 6 matching bases. CDR3 length: 12 residues. From germline, CDR1 is SNHLY and CDR2 FYNNEI. V lost 8 bases to trimming and J lost 13 bases, with 20 bases between them.

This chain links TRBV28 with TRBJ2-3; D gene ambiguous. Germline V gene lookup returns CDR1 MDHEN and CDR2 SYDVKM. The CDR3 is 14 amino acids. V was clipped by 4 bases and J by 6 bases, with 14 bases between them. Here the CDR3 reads CASSSNRPRDTQYF. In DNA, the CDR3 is TGTGCCAGCAGTTCAAATAGACCCAGGGATACGCAGTATTTT.

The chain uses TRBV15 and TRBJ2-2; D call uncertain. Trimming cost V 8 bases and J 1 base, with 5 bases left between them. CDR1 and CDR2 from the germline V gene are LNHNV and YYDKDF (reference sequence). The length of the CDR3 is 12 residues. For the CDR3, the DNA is TGTGCCACCTCAGGGAACACCGGGGAGCTGTTTTTT. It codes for CATSGNTGELFF.